The rows below give T cell receptor beta chains drawn from one sample of a study of early T cells in non-severe SARS-CoV-2 infection. TCRdb processed the 5' RACE reads anew with MiXCR; each CDR3 protein has one entry. This table holds 55,000 to 70,000 distinct CDR3 sequences, roughly 5.5% found once. Source material: whole blood. The receptors here all came from an adult who was a healthcare worker with PCR-confirmed SARS-CoV-2 infection or an uninfected control (not recorded which). Both conserved end residues are part of each CDR3. D genes are given only for firm matches. Size is omitted from some rows. Given values are once, few, many or a class for expanded clones.

d_gene	abundance	v_gene	j_gene	CDR3aa	CDR3nt
-	-	TRBV12-5	TRBJ1-3	CASGLALGTRGNTIYF	TGTGCTAGTGGTTTGGCCCTCGGCACGCGAGGAAACACCATATATTTT
-	few	TRBV28	TRBJ2-6	CASSPGLGANVLTF	TGTGCCAGCAGTCCTGGACTCGGGGCCAACGTCCTGACTTTC
TRBD2	few	TRBV29-1	TRBJ2-7	CSVSVTSGYEQYF	TGCAGCGTTTCTGTGACTAGCGGCTACGAGCAGTACTTC
TRBD2	-	TRBV7-9	TRBJ2-7	CASSYIAGGIYEQYF	TGTGCCAGCAGCTACATAGCGGGAGGGATCTACGAGCAGTACTTC
-	many	TRBV18	TRBJ1-5	CASSPGRDQPQHF	TGTGCCAGCTCACCCGGTCGAGATCAGCCCCAGCATTTT
-	few	TRBV19	TRBJ2-5	CASSITAETQYF	TGTGCCAGTAGTATCACAGCGGAGACCCAGTACTTC
-	-	TRBV14	TRBJ2-5	CASSRDLRETQYF	TGTGCCAGCAGCCGGGACCTGAGGGAGACCCAGTACTTC
TRBD1	few	TRBV19	TRBJ2-3	CASQPRGSGSDRGQGDTQYF	TGTGCCAGTCAACCCCGGGGATCCGGCTCGGACAGGGGGCAGGGAGATACGCAGTATTTT
TRBD1	many	TRBV20-1	TRBJ2-5	CSARSPTGAGTQYF	TGCAGTGCTAGATCACCGACAGGGGCCGGGACCCAGTACTTC
-	few	TRBV6-5	TRBJ2-5	CASRSQSQETQYF	TGTGCCAGCAGATCACAGAGTCAAGAGACCCAGTACTTC
-	-	TRBV3-1	TRBJ1-6	CASSRAGTVGRWSPLHF	TGTGCCAGCAGCCGGGCCGGGACGGTGGGCAGGTGGTCACCCCTCCACTTT
TRBD2	-	TRBV5-1	TRBJ2-3	CASSFGTASGRGTDTQYF	TGCGCCAGCAGCTTCGGGACGGCCAGCGGGAGAGGCACAGATACGCAGTATTTT
-	-	TRBV6-5	TRBJ2-1	CASRPLQQSYHNEQFF	TGTGCCAGCAGACCTCTCCAACAGAGTTATCACAATGAGCAGTTCTTC
TRBD1	-	TRBV12-3/TRBV12-4	TRBJ2-7	CASSLPQGANEQYF	TGTGCCAGCAGTCTACCTCAGGGGGCCAACGAGCAGTACTTC
-	few	TRBV20-1	TRBJ2-7	CSARAGHEQYF	TGCAGTGCTAGAGCCGGCCACGAGCAGTACTTC
-	few	TRBV6-5	TRBJ2-1	CASSYFPYNEQFF	TGTGCCAGCAGTTACTTCCCCTACAATGAGCAGTTCTTC
-	few	TRBV30	TRBJ2-7	CAWRGGYEQYF	TGTGCCTGGAGAGGCGGTTACGAGCAGTACTTC
-	many	TRBV29-1	TRBJ2-5	CSVELEGRLQETQYF	TGCAGCGTTGAATTGGAGGGACGACTACAAGAGACCCAGTACTTC
TRBD2	many	TRBV5-4	TRBJ2-1	CASSLAPGTTLGRQFF	TGTGCCAGCAGCTTGGCCCCCGGGACTACCCTAGGTAGGCAGTTCTTC